This T cell receptor beta chain comes out of a study of T cell repertoires in cytomegalovirus infection. Across the whole study: As its CMV epitopes, the study selected recently identified HLA-C-restricted and well-studied HLA-B-restricted targets. A matching HLA type, together with CMV infection, was signaled by public TCR beta signatures. Findings and limits, study-wide: CMV-specific HLA-C-restricted TCR beta clonotypes dominated the ex vivo response. Using cumulative public TCR beta family frequency, the authors identified those who carried CMV together with the relevant HLA.

CDR3 length equals 16 residues. J lost 5 bases, V lost 2 bases, and 4 bases had no gene match. Germline values: CDR1 SGHDN, CDR2 FVKESK. Via MiXCR, TCRdb re-called the reads, giving one row per CDR3 protein. The sample consists of about 100,000 distinct CDR3 sequences, less than 55% of them appearing once. This clonotype has a handful of counts. Its antigen remains unknown. The receptor was isolated from a human donor in good health (CMV status not recorded). Some clones in this sample may be carry-over from other donors' samples. The genes are TRBV14 and TRBJ2-1; TRBD2 matches at 12 bases. The sample in question was CD8+ T cells from cultured PBMCs, obtained from culture after CMV antigen stimulation. CDR3 amino acids: CASSQLPSGGDNEQFF. In DNA form, the CDR3 reads TGTGCCAGCAGCCAACTTCCTAGCGGGGGGGACAATGAGCAGTTCTTC.